Listed here is a single T cell receptor beta chain. The data stem from a study of blood T cell repertoires in COVID-19. At the level of the study: Sites in the United States, Italy and Spain provided acute and convalescent COVID-19 samples. PBMCs, B-cell-depleted T cells, or T cells were the source of the cDNA or gDNA that made up the material.

How the authors handled the data: How many nucleated cells were present was estimated from reference gene primer amplification. Assay used: immunoSEQ multiplex PCR; TCRdb lists only in-frame clones, some missing. That table is the source of V, J and clone size, and D and trimming were worked out from the DNA. In the table there are 200,000 or so clones, roughly 90% of which are singletons. The length of the CDR3 is 17 residues. Losses at the gene ends were 5 bases for V and 7 bases for J; bases not matched to a gene: 15. Germline-derived CDR1 and CDR2 are MDHEN and SYDVKM. The TCR comes from a woman aged 65 to 85 with acute or convalescent COVID-19. This chain uses TRBV28 with TRBJ2-1; 9 positions agree with TRBD2. What was sequenced was peripheral blood. CDR3 nucleotides: TGTGCCAGCAGTCCTCAACCCCCGGGACTAGCTAGAAATGAGCAGTTCTTC. Amino acids: CASSPQPPGLARNEQFF.